Listed below are T cell receptor beta chains from one sample, sequenced in a study of regulatory T cells in long-lasting Graves disease. TCRdb passed the multiplex PCR reads through MiXCR, listing each CDR3 protein once. The sample has 200,000 to 250,000 distinct CDR3 sequences; 20% to 25% are singletons. The source material was peripheral blood mononuclear cells (PBMCs), sampled at new diagnosis, from a patient treated with antithyroid drugs. These receptors were collected from a female donor with Graves disease. Both conserved end residues are part of each CDR3. A D gene is named only where the DNA matches it firmly. Expanded clones are given a class, and other clones once, few, many or no size at all.

D gene,CDR3 length,J gene,clone size,V gene,CDR3 DNA,CDR3 protein
TRBD2,16,TRBJ2-3,many,TRBV11-2,TGTGCCAGCAGCTTAAGCGGGGGGGCCGTCACAGATACGCAGTATTTT,CASSLSGGAVTDTQYF
TRBD1,16,TRBJ2-5,many,TRBV20-1,TGCAGTGCTAGTCGCGGACAGGCCGCCACCCAAGAGACCCAGTACTTC,CSASRGQAATQETQYF
-,16,TRBJ2-1,-,TRBV5-8,TGTGCCAGCAGTCGTTCGGGGGACAGCTCCTACAATGAGCAGTTCTTC,CASSRSGDSSYNEQFF
TRBD1,14,TRBJ2-1,many,TRBV5-1,TGCGCCAGCAGCCTAGGACAGGGCTTTAATGAGCAGTTCTTC,CASSLGQGFNEQFF
-,16,TRBJ1-1,many,TRBV6-2/TRBV6-3,TGTGCCAGCAGTTACTCGATCGCCTACCGAGGCACTGAAGCTTTCTTT,CASSYSIAYRGTEAFF
-,14,TRBJ2-1,-,TRBV2,TGTGCCAGCAGACCCCTAGCCCCCTACAATGAGCAGTTCTTC,CASRPLAPYNEQFF
-,15,TRBJ2-2,-,TRBV19,TGTGCCAGTAGTAGGACCCTTACCGGCGGAGAGGAGCTGTTTTTT,CASSRTLTGGEELFF
-,14,TRBJ2-7,many,TRBV6-5,TGTGCCAGCAGTTACAGGGTCTTGACGGACGAGCAGTACTTC,CASSYRVLTDEQYF
-,17,TRBJ2-1,many,TRBV7-8,TGTGCCAGCAGCTTAGGTAGGGGGAGAACCGCTGCCAATGAGCAGTTCTTC,CASSLGRGRTAANEQFF
TRBD1,13,TRBJ1-2,once,TRBV10-3,TGTGCCATCAGTGAGCGACAGGGGAATGGCTACACCTTC,CAISERQGNGYTF
TRBD1,13,TRBJ1-2,many,TRBV2,TGTGCCAGCAGTGGGGGGACAGCCAGGGGCTACACCTTC,CASSGGTARGYTF
TRBD1,16,TRBJ1-4,-,TRBV29-1,TGCAGCGTGGAATCGGGACAGGGGAAAACTAATGAAAAACTGTTTTTT,CSVESGQGKTNEKLFF
TRBD2,14,TRBJ2-7,many,TRBV30,TGTGCCTGGAGCCAGGGACTAACAGCCTACGAGCAGTACTTC,CAWSQGLTAYEQYF
-,14,TRBJ2-5,many,TRBV6-1,TGTGCCAGCAGTGATGGGGGAAGGAGTGAGACCCAGTACTTC,CASSDGGRSETQYF
-,12,TRBJ1-2,few,TRBV19,TGTGCCAGTAGTATCGGATCCTCCGGCTACACCTTC,CASSIGSSGYTF
-,15,TRBJ1-1,many,TRBV5-6,TGTGCCAGCAGCCCCGCCGGGGGACTGAACACTGAAGCTTTCTTT,CASSPAGGLNTEAFF
-,15,TRBJ2-2,-,TRBV11-2,TGTGCCAGCAGTAACAAGGGACGTCGGCCCGGGGAGCTGTTTTTT,CASSNKGRRPGELFF
-,11,TRBJ2-4,few,TRBV4-1,TGCGCCAGCAGCCGCGGACTAAATTGGTACTTC,CASSRGLNWYF
TRBD1,15,TRBJ2-7,many,TRBV2,TGTGCCAGCAGGAGGAGGACAGGGACCTCCTACGAGCAGTACTTC,CASRRRTGTSYEQYF
-,14,TRBJ2-7,many,TRBV28,TGTGCCAGCAGTTTTCTGGCAGGAACCTACGAGCAGTACTTC,CASSFLAGTYEQYF
TRBD2,16,TRBJ2-5,-,TRBV7-2,TGTGCCAGCAGCCCAAACCCGCGGGGGAACCAAGAGACCCAGTACTTC,CASSPNPRGNQETQYF
-,14,TRBJ1-2,many,TRBV7-9,TGTGCCAGCAGCTCGACCATGGGCTACTATGGCTACACCTTC,CASSSTMGYYGYTF
-,15,TRBJ2-2,-,TRBV3-1,TGTGCCAGCAGCTGGGATGCCGGGGGTAACGGGGAGCTGTTTTTT,CASSWDAGGNGELFF
-,14,TRBJ2-5,-,TRBV5-1,TGCGCCAGCAGCTTGGGGGCCAACCAAGAGACCCAGTACTTC,CASSLGANQETQYF
TRBD1,14,TRBJ1-2,many,TRBV20-1,TGCAGTGCTAGAGTTCAACAGGGGGCATTTGGCTACACCTTC,CSARVQQGAFGYTF
-,15,TRBJ1-5,many,TRBV28,TGTGCCAGCACCGGCGGTTGGGGGTCCAATCAGCCCCAGCATTTT,CASTGGWGSNQPQHF
TRBD2,16,TRBJ2-1,many,TRBV6-2/TRBV6-3,TGTGCCAGCACCGCTAATAGCGGGGGGGTGTACAATGAGCAGTTCTTC,CASTANSGGVYNEQFF
TRBD2,14,TRBJ2-3,many,TRBV20-1,TGCAGTGCGAAGGGACTAGCGGCCACAGATACGCAGTATTTT,CSAKGLAATDTQYF
-,15,TRBJ1-1,many,TRBV20-1,TGCAGTGCTAGAGCGAACAGGGCTATGAACACTGAAGCTTTCTTT,CSARANRAMNTEAFF
-,14,TRBJ1-6,once,TRBV19,TGTGCCAGTAGTATCAGGGGAGATAATTCACCCCTCCACTTT,CASSIRGDNSPLHF
TRBD2,16,TRBJ2-3,-,TRBV4-1,TGCGCCAGCAGCCAGGGGACTAGCGGGGGGACAGATACGCAGTATTTT,CASSQGTSGGTDTQYF
TRBD2,17,TRBJ2-7,many,TRBV20-1,TGCAGTGCTAGAGATCTGGGGGGACTAGCAAGATCCTACGAGCAGTACTTC,CSARDLGGLARSYEQYF
-,12,TRBJ1-3,many,TRBV12-3/TRBV12-4,TGTGCCAGCAGCATAGGTGGAAACACCATATATTTT,CASSIGGNTIYF
-,16,TRBJ1-5,-,TRBV4-2,TGTGCCAGCAGCCTTCGTGGGGAAGGGGATCAGCAGCCCCAGCATTTT,CASSLRGEGDQQPQHF
TRBD1,16,TRBJ1-4,-,TRBV4-3,TGCGCCAGCAGCCAAGATCGTGGGACAGGGGATGAAAAACTGTTTTTT,CASSQDRGTGDEKLFF
-,13,TRBJ1-2,-,TRBV19,TGTGCCAGTAGTATTAGGCAGGTTAATGGCTACACCTTC,CASSIRQVNGYTF
-,15,TRBJ2-5,many,TRBV2,TGTGCCAGCATGGGTGGGGCGGGTATCCAAGAGACCCAGTACTTC,CASMGGAGIQETQYF
-,11,TRBJ2-3,-,TRBV6-2/TRBV6-3,TGTGCCAGCTACCAACTAGATACGCAGTATTTT,CASYQLDTQYF
-,12,TRBJ1-5,many,TRBV12-3/TRBV12-4,TGTGCCAGCACGCTCGGTGGCCAGCCCCAGCATTTT,CASTLGGQPQHF
TRBD1,13,TRBJ1-2,many,TRBV29-1,TGCAGCGTGGGGACAGGCGGGAACTATGGCTACACCTTC,CSVGTGGNYGYTF
-,15,TRBJ2-1,-,TRBV27,TGTGCCAGCAGTTTATTGACAGGGAGGTACAATGAGCAGTTCTTC,CASSLLTGRYNEQFF
-,14,TRBJ2-1,-,TRBV12-3/TRBV12-4,TGTGCCAGCACTCTCGCGGGGGCAGACAATGAGCAGTTCTTC,CASTLAGADNEQFF
-,14,TRBJ1-1,many,TRBV10-2,TGCGCCAGCAGTGAGTCTGACGGGAACACTGAAGCTTTCTTT,CASSESDGNTEAFF
-,16,TRBJ1-6,many,TRBV7-2,TGTGCCAGCAGCACATTGGACAGCGCTAATAATTCACCCCTCCACTTT,CASSTLDSANNSPLHF
-,15,TRBJ2-6,many,TRBV20-1,TGCAGTGCTAGAGTAAGGACCTCTGGGGCCAACGTCCTGACTTTC,CSARVRTSGANVLTF